The 11 T cell receptor beta chains in this list originate from one sample, sequenced in a study of T cells expressing NK-cell markers. TCRdb reprocessed the 5' RACE reads, keeping one entry per CDR3 protein, no DNA. This sample's clone table lists 120,000 to 150,000 distinct CDR3 sequences. The sequenced sample consisted of blood T cells: a sorted CD56 or NKG2C T cell subset, CD4+ or CD8+ T cells, or bulk PBMC T cells (not recorded which). Every receptor here comes from a young man in good health.

The chain is built from TRBV12-3 or TRBV12-4 and TRBJ2-3; TCRdb's assignment of TRBD2 cannot be checked, as there is no DNA. CDR3 length: 15 residues. CDR3 sequence: CASSHYNGLSDTQYF.

CDR3 region: CASSYEQNSYNEQFF. This chain joins TRBV6-5 and TRBJ2-1. Germline V CDR1 and CDR2: MNHEY, SVGAGI. This CDR3 is 15 amino acids long.

The chain joins TRBV20-1 to TRBJ2-1. This CDR3 spans 14 amino acids. Germline CDR1 DFQATT, CDR2 SNEGSKA (reference sequence). The CDR3 loop reads CSATMTISYNEQFF.

The chain uses TRBV30 and TRBJ2-1; absent DNA, TCRdb's TRBD2 call cannot be checked. Germline loops: CDR1 GTSNPN, CDR2 SVGIG (reference sequence). The CDR3 consists of 15 residues. CDR3 sequence: CAWRGSVAEYNEQFF.

The chain uses TRBV14 and TRBJ2-1; TCRdb designates TRBD2, a call that cannot be tested without DNA. The CDR3 runs to 14 residues. Germline CDR1 reads SGHDN; CDR2 reads FVKESK. CDR3 residues: CASSQPTEGNEQFF.

The J gene is TRBJ2-5, the V gene TRBV2; TCRdb designates TRBD2, a call that cannot be tested without DNA. The CDR3 is made up of 16 amino acids. Germline V gene data show CDR1 as SNHLY and CDR2 as FYNNEI. The CDR3 spells CASSEAGISWRETQYF.

This rearrangement joins TRBV28 to TRBJ2-7; with no DNA, the TCRdb D assignment of TRBD1 cannot be verified. The germline V gene has CDR1 MDHEN and CDR2 SYDVKM. The length of the CDR3 is 16 residues. The CDR3 protein is CASSRPQGANPYEQYF.

The rearrangement joins TRBV27 to TRBJ1-5; the TCRdb call, TRBD1, lacks DNA for checking. CDR3 length: 14 residues. In germline, CDR1 is MNHEY, CDR2 SMNVEV (reference sequence). CDR3 in amino acids: CASSLTGFNQPQHF.

The rearrangement links TRBV12-3 or TRBV12-4 to TRBJ1-3. This CDR3 is 14 amino acids long. CDR3 loop: CASSVQNSGNTIYF.

The rearrangement links TRBV30 to TRBJ2-1. The germline V gene encodes CDR1 GTSNPN and CDR2 SVGIG (reference sequence). The CDR3 extends over 11 amino acids. The CDR3 sequence: CAWSVTGEQFF.

The V call is TRBV12-3 or TRBV12-4, the J call TRBJ2-3; no DNA is available, so the TRBD2 call from TCRdb remains unchecked. The CDR3 sequence is 17 residues long. CDR3: CASSLEGGLARTDTQYF.